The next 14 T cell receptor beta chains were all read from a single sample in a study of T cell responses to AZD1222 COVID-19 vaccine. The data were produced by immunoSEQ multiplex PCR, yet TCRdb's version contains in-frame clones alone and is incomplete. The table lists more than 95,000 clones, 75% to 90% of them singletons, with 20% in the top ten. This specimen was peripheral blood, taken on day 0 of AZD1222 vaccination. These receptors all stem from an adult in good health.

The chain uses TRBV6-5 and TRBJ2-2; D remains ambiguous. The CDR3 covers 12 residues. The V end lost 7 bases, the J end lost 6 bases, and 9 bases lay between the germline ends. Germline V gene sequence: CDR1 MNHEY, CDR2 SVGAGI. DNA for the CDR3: TGTGCCAGCACCCCCGGATCCGGGGAGCTGTTTTTT. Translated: CASTPGSGELFF.

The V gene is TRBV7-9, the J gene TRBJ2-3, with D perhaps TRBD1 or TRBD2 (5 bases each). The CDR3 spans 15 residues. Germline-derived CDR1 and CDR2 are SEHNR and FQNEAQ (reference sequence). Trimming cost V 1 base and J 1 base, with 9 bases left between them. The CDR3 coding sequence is TGTGCCAGCAGCTTAGTATTGGGGGGCACAGATACGCAGTATTTT. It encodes CASSLVLGGTDTQYF. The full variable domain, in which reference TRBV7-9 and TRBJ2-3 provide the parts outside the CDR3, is DTGVSQNPRHKITKRGQNVTFRCDPISEHNRLYWYRQTLGQGPEFLTYFQNEAQLEKSRLLSDRFSAERPKGSFSTLEIQRTEQGDSAMYLCASSLVLGGTDTQYFGPGTRLTVL.

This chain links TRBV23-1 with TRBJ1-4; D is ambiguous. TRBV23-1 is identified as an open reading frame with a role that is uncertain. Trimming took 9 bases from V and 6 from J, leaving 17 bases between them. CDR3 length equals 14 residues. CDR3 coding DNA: TGCGCCAGGCCATCACGGTTCGAGGATGAAAAACTGTTTTTT. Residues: CARPSRFEDEKLFF.

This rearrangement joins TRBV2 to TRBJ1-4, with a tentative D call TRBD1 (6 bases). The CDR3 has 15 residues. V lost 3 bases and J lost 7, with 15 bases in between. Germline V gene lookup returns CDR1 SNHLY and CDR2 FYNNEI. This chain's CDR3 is CASSDNQGQGEKLFF. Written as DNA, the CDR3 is TGTGCCAGCAGTGATAATCAGGGGCAGGGTGAAAAACTGTTTTTT. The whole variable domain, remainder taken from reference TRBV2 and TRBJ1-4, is EPEVTQTPSHQVTQMGQEVILRCVPISNHLYFYWYRQILGQKVEFLVSFYNNEISEKSEIFDDQFSVERPDGSNFTLKIRSTKLEDSAMYFCASSDNQGQGEKLFFGSGTQLSVL.

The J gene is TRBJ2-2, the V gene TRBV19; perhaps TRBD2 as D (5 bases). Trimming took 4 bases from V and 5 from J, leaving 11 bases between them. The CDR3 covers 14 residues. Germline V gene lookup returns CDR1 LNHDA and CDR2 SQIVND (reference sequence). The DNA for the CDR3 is TGTGCCAGTAGTACGTCCGGACTTACCGGGGAGCTGTTTTTT. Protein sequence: CASSTSGLTGELFF.

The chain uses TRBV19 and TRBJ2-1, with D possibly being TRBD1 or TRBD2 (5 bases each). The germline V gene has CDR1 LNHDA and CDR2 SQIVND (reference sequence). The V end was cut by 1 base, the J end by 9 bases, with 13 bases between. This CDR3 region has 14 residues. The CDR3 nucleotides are TGTGCCAGTAGTATAGCTGGGGGAAAGGGTGAGCAGTTCTTC. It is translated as CASSIAGGKGEQFF.

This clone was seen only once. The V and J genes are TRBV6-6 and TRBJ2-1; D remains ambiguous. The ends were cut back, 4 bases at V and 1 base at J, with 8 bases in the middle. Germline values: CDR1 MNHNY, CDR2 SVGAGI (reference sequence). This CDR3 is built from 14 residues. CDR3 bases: TGTGCCAGCAGTTCAACAAATTCCTACAATGAGCAGTTCTTC. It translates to CASSSTNSYNEQFF.

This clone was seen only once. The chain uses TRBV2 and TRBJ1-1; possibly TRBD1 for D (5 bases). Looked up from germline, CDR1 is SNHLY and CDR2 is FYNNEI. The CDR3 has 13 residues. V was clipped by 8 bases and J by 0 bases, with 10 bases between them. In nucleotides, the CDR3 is TGTGCCAGCCGGGGGGAGGTGAACACTGAAGCTTTCTTT. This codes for CASRGEVNTEAFF.

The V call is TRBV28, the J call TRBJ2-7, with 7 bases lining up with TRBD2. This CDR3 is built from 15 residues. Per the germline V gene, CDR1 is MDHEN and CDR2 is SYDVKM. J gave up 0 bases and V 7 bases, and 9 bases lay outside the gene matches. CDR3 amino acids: CASTLGGGASYEQYF. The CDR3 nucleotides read TGTGCCAGCACCTTGGGGGGGGGAGCCTCCTACGAGCAGTACTTC.

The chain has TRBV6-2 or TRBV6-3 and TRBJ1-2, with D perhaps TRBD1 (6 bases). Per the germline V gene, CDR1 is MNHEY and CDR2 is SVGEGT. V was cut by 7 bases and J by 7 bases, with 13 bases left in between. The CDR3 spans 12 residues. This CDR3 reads CASNPTGRGYTF. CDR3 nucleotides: TGTGCCAGCAACCCGACAGGCCGTGGCTACACCTTC.

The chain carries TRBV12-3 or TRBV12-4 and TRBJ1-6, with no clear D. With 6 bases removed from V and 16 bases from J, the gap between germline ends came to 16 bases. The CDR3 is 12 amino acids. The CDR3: CASSIGRPGLHF. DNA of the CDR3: TGTGCCAGCAGCATCGGACGCCCTGGTCTCCACTTT.

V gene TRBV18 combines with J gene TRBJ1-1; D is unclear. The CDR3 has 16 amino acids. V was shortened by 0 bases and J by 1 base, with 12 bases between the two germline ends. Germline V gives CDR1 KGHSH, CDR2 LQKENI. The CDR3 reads CASSPPGSLSNTEAFF. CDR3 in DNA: TGTGCCAGCTCACCACCAGGCAGCCTATCGAACACTGAAGCTTTCTTT.

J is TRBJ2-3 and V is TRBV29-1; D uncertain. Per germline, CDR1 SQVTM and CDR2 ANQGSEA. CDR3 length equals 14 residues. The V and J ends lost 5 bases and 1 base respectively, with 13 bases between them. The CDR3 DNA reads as TGCAGCGTTCTACGGTTCGAAGGCACAGATACGCAGTATTTT. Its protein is CSVLRFEGTDTQYF.

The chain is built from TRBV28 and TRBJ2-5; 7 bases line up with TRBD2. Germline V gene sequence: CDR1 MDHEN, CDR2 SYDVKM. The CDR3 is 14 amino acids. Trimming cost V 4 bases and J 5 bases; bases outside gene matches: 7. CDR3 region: CASSSTSVGETQYF. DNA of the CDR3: TGTGCCAGCAGTTCTACTAGCGTCGGGGAGACCCAGTACTTC.